The next 10 T cell receptor beta chains were all read from a single sample in a study of lung T cells in sarcoidosis with Löfgren's syndrome (dated by TCRdb to the late 2010s). Sequencing used an Illumina MiSeq. The public reads were run again by TCRdb, first through fastp at Q25 and then through MiXCR, and only productive beta chains were kept. A single entry per CDR3 protein holds the most common genes and DNA from its merged rows. The sample yields around 60,000 distinct CDR3 sequences; 21% were counted once. The top ten clonotypes cover around 2.3% of the sample. Sequencing was done on a sample of CD4+ T cells from PBMCs. These TCRs come from a human donor with sarcoidosis (Löfgren's syndrome or another form), or a control subject (not recorded which).

This chain connects TRBV7-2 to TRBJ2-3, with D hard to call. CDR1 and CDR2 from the germline V gene are SGHTA and FQGNSA. V lost 3 bases, J lost 2 bases, and 12 bases lay in between. This CDR3 region has 15 residues. The CDR3 DNA reads TGTGCCAGCAGCTTTGTATCGACGACCACAGATACGCAGTATTTT. As protein: CASSFVSTTTDTQYF.

Of note for this clonotype: A read error may explain this, as a much larger clone is one base away. The chain employs TRBV20-1 and TRBJ2-1; D is perhaps TRBD1 (5 bases). Per germline, CDR1 DFQATT and CDR2 SNEGSKA (reference sequence). The CDR3 length is 13 residues. In nucleotides, the CDR3 is TGCAGTGCCCGTCCCCTGGGGCCCAATGGGCAGTTCTTC. It translates to CSARPLGPNGQFF.

To note about this clonotype: A read error may account for a junction end that differs from germline. The chain combines TRBV29-1 with TRBJ2-7; unclear D gene. Germline assignment: CDR1 SQVTM and CDR2 ANQGSEA. The CDR3 extends over 12 amino acids. The CDR3 nucleotides are TGCAGCGTTGTGTCCAGCTCCTACGAGCAGTGCTTC. Translated, it gives CSVVSSSYEQCF.

Judged by abundance, this clonotype is medium-sized (0.01 to 0.1%). V and J are TRBV6-1 and TRBJ2-1, with 12 bases identical to TRBD2. The CDR3 sequence is 15 residues long. V lost 2 bases and J lost 4; bases outside the gene matches: 0. From germline, CDR1 is MNHNS and CDR2 SASEGT. In nucleotides, the CDR3 is TGTGCCAGCAGTGAACTAGCGGGGGGGTACAATGAGCAGTTCTTC. Translated, it gives CASSELAGGYNEQFF.

The DNA for the CDR3 is TGTGCCAGCAGACCGACAGGGTACAACTATGGCTACACCTTC. This translates into CASRPTGYNYGYTF. The rearrangement joins TRBV12-3 or TRBV12-4 to TRBJ1-2, with 7 bases matching TRBD1. The CDR3 spans 14 residues. The V and J ends lost 6 bases and 2 bases, in that order; junction bases with no gene match: 6.

This clonotype has only a few counts. The V call is TRBV6-5, the J call TRBJ2-1, with D possibly being TRBD2 (6 bases). CDR1 MNHEY and CDR2 SVGAGI come from the germline V gene. The length of the CDR3 is 20 residues. The V end was cut by 0 bases, the J end by 0 bases, with 21 bases between. The CDR3 coding sequence is TGTGCCAGCAGTTACTCTCCTTCTTCCCTAGCGAGAAGCTCCTACAATGAGCAGTTCTTC. Its translation: CASSYSPSSLARSSYNEQFF.

This clonotype has at least ten counts. The V call is TRBV6-1, the J call TRBJ1-1; D gene uncertain. The CDR3 is 15 amino acids. Per the germline V gene, CDR1 is MNHNS and CDR2 is SASEGT. With 5 bases removed from V and 1 base from J, the gap between germline ends came to 14 bases. Written as DNA, the CDR3 is TGTGCCAGCAGTTTCTCCCTTTCACCGAACACTGAAGCTTTCTTT. This sequence encodes CASSFSLSPNTEAFF.

This clonotype occurred once. Being one base from a much bigger clone, this may be a read error. The J gene is TRBJ2-7, the V gene TRBV28, with 8 bases that match TRBD2. The CDR3 runs 15 residues. Germline lookup yields CDR1 MDHEN and CDR2 SYDVKM. CDR3 coding DNA: TGTGCCAGCAGTTTCATGGCCGGGGGGGCCTACGAGCAGAACTTC. Protein product: CASSFMAGGAYEQNF.

This clonotype was observed at least ten times. The chain recombines TRBV6-6 with TRBJ2-7; a weak D match, TRBD2 (5 bases). Germline CDR1 MNHNY, CDR2 SVGAGI (reference sequence). Between the trimmed V and J ends, which lost 0 bases and 4 bases, there was a span of 10 bases. The length of the CDR3 is 14 residues. CDR3 sequence (DNA): TGTGCCAGCAGTTACTCGAGGTCGGGGTACGAGCAGTACGTC. This translates into CASSYSRSGYEQYV.

A word on this clonotype: A read error may produce the germline difference seen at one junction end. The J gene is TRBJ2-3, the V gene TRBV12-3 or TRBV12-4, with D perhaps TRBD2 (5 bases). This CDR3 contains 15 residues. CDR3 protein: CAGSLEGRDTDTQYF. In nucleotides, the CDR3 is TGTGCCGGCAGTTTAGAGGGCAGAGACACAGATACGCAGTATTTT.